This T cell receptor beta chain appears in the sequencing data of a study of blood T cell repertoires in COVID-19 (dated by TCRdb to the early 2020s). Background on the whole study: Samples covering the acute and convalescent phases of COVID-19 were provided by collaborators in the United States, Italy and Spain. Nearly every sample came with metadata listing a de-identified subject ID, COVID-19 status, age in years and sex. The samples were drawn from the first 160 participants of the ongoing ImmuneRACE study and from some 1,300 subjects provided by 6 global collaborators. HLA class I and class II types, where available, came from metadata supplied by the sample provider rather than from assay-based typing. The repertoires were released in a freely available public database intended as a resource for research on the immune response to SARS-CoV-2. The prospective study material was composed of cDNA or gDNA derived from T cells, B-cell-depleted T cells, or PBMCs. Subjects who had been exposed to COVID-19, were actively infected with it, or had recovered from it provided the deeply sampled blood TCRbeta repertoires that made up the dataset.

Samples from volunteer blood donors who had recovered from COVID-19 were contributed by a second Seattle source. Collaborating institutions collected whole blood in K2EDTA tubes following their own protocols. For TCRbeta analysis, collaborators shipped samples as frozen whole blood, isolated PBMCs, or DNA extracted from either of those sample types. From its cysteine to its phenylalanine, the CDR3 spans 17 amino acids. Of the read, only the CDR3 DNA is kept; its 51 bases are in frame from base 1. Trimmed from V: 3 bases; trimmed from J: 1 base; junction bases lacking a gene match: 11. The germline V gene supplies CDR1 SGHVS and CDR2 FQNEAQ. Regarding this clone: What this receptor recognizes is not known. Base qualities were left out, and no much larger clone turns up one base away.

Here is what the overall study found, with its caveats: The amount of clinical and demographic metadata varied by source and participant and was provided uncurated.

TCRbeta CDR3 regions were amplified from genomic DNA using the immunoSEQ Assay, a bias-controlled multiplex PCR. As for how the authors treated the data: Nucleated cell counts per sample were estimated from amplification of reference gene primers within the assay. Sequence reads were collapsed and filtered to measure the absolute abundance of every unique TCRbeta CDR3 rearrangement. Productive Simpson clonality was computed per sample as the square root of Simpson's diversity index over productive rearrangements. In its TCRdb copy, this immuneACCESS table keeps in-frame sequences only and misses some clones. Where compared with another copy, unresolved V genes explain less than half of these, and the others have no known cause. That table gives V, J and clone size, and the DNA gave D and trimming. For this sample there are 200,000 or so clones; roughly 84% appear just once. The ten largest account for roughly 5.3% of the sample.

Input material: peripheral blood. The V gene is TRBV7-8 and the J gene is TRBJ2-5, with 7 bases aligning to TRBD2. The TCR was taken from an older woman who had recovered from COVID-19. Here the CDR3 is given as CASSFSQAGELQETQYF. The DNA reads TGTGCCAGCAGCTTTTCCCAGGCGGGGGAACTCCAAGAGACCCAGTACTTC.